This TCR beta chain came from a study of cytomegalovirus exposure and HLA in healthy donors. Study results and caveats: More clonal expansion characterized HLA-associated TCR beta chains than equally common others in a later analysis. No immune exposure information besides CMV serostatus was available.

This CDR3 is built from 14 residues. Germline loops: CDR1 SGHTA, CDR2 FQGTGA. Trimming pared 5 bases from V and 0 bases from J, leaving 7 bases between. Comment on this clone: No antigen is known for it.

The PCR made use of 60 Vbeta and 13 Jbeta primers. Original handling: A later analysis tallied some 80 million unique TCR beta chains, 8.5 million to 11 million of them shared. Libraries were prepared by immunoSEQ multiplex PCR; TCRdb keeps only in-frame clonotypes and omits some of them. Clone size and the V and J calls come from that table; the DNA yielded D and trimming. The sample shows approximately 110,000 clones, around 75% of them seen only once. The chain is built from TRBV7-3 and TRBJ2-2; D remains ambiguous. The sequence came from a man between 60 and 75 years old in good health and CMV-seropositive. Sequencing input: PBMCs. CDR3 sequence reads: CASSRRSNTGELFF. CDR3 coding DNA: TGTGCCAGCAGCCGGCGGTCGAACACCGGGGAGCTGTTTTTT.